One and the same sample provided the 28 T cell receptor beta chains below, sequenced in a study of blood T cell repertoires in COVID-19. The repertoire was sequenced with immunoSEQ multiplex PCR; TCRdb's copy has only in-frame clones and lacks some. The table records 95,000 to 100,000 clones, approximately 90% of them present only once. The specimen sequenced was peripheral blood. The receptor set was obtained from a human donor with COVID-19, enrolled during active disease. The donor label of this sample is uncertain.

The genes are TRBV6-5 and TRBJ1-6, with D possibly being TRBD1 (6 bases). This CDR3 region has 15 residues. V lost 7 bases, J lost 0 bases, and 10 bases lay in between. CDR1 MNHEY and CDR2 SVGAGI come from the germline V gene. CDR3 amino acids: CASMLDSSYNSPLHF. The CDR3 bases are TGTGCCAGCATGTTGGACAGCTCCTATAATTCACCCCTCCACTTT.

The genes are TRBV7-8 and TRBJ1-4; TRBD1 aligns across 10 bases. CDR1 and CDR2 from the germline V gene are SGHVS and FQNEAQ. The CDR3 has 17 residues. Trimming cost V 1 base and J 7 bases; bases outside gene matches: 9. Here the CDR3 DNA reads TGTGCCAGCAGCTTAGGGGACAGGGGCGTTTTCGGTGAAAAACTGTTTTTT. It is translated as CASSLGDRGVFGEKLFF.

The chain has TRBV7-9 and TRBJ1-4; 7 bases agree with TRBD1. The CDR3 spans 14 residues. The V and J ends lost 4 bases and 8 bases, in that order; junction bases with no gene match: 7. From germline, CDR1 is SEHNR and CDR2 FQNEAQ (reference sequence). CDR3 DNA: TGTGCCAGCAGCTCCGGGACAGCCGCCGAAAAACTGTTTTTT. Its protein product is CASSSGTAAEKLFF. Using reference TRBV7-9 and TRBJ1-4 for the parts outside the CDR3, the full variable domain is DTGVSQNPRHKITKRGQNVTFRCDPISEHNRLYWYRQTLGQGPEFLTYFQNEAQLEKSRLLSDRFSAERPKGSFSTLEIQRTEQGDSAMYLCASSSGTAAEKLFFGSGTQLSVL.

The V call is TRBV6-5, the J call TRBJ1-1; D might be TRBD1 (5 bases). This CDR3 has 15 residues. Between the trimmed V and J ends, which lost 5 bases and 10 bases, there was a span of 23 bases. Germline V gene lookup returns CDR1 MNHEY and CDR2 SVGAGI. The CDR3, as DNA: TGTGCCAGCAGTCCTTACGGCAGGGAAAGCAGTGGAGCTTTCTTT. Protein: CASSPYGRESSGAFF.

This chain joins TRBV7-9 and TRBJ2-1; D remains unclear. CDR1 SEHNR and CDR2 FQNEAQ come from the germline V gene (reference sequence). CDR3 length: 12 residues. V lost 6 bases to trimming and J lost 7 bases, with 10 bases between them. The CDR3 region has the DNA TGTGCCAGCAGTCCAGGTCGGAATGAGCAGTTCTTC. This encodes CASSPGRNEQFF.

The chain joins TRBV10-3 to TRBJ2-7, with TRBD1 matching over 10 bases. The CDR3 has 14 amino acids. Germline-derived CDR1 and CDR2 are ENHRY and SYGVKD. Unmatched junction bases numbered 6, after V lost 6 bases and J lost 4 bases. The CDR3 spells CAIRTGGADYEQYF. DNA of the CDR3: TGTGCCATCAGGACAGGGGGCGCAGATTACGAGCAGTACTTC.

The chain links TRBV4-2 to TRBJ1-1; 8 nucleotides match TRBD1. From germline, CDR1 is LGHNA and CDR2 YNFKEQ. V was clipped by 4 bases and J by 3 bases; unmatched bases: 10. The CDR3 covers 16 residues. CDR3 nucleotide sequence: TGTGCCAGCAGCCCGGACAGGGCCGAAGGGGACACTGAAGCTTTCTTT. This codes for CASSPDRAEGDTEAFF.

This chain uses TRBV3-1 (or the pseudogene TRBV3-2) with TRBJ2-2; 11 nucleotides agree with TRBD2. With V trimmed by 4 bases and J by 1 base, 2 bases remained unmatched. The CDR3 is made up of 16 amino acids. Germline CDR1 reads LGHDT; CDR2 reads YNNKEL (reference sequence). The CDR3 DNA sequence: TGTGCCAGCAGCCCGGGGACTAGCGGGAACACCGGGGAGCTGTTTTTT. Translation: CASSPGTSGNTGELFF.

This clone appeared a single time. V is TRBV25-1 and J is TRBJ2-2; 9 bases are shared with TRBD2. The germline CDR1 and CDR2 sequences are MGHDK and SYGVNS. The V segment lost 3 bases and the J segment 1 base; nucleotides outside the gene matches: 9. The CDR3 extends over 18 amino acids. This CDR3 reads CASSDLASGVENTGELFF. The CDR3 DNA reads TGTGCCAGCAGTGATTTGGCTAGCGGGGTCGAGAACACCGGGGAGCTGTTTTTT.

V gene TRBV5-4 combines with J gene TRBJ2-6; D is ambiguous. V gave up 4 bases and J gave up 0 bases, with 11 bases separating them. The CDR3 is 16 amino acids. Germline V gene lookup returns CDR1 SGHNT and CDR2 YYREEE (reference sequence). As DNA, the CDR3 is TGTGCCAGCAGCAGCGAAACTTACTCTGGGGCCAACGTCCTGACTTTC. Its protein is CASSSETYSGANVLTF.

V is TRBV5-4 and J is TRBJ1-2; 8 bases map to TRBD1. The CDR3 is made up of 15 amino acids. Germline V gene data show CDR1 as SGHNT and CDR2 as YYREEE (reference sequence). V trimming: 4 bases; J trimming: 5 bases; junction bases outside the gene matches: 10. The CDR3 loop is CASSIGQGFDYGYTF. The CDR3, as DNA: TGTGCCAGCAGCATAGGACAGGGATTTGATTATGGCTACACCTTC.

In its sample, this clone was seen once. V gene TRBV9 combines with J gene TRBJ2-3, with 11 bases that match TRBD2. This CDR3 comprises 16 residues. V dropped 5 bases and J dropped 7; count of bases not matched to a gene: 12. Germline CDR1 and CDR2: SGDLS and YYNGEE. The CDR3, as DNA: TGTGCCAGCAGGCCCCCTATAGCGGGGGGGCCACATACGCAGTATTTT. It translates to CASRPPIAGGPHTQYF.

The CDR3 DNA reads as TGTGCCAGCAGCGAAGGGACTAGCAGACGCACAGATACGCAGTATTTT. This codes for CASSEGTSRRTDTQYF. This rearrangement joins TRBV9 to TRBJ2-3; 9 bases map to TRBD2. The germline CDR1 and CDR2 sequences are SGDLS and YYNGEE. This CDR3 has 16 amino acids. V gave up 3 bases and J gave up 1 base; unmatched junction bases: 6.

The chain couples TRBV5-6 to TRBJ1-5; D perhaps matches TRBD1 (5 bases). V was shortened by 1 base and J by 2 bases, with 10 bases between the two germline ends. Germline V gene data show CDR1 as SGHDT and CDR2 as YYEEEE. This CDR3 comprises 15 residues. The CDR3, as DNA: TGTGCCAGCAGCTTGCAGGGTTCGGGCAATCAGCCCCAGCATTTT. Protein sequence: CASSLQGSGNQPQHF.

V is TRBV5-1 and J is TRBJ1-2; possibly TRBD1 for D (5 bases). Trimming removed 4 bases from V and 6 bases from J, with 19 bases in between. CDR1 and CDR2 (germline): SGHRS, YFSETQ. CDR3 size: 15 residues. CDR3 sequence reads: CASSARQPSGDGYTF. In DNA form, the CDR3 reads TGCGCCAGCAGCGCACGACAGCCGTCGGGGGATGGCTACACCTTC. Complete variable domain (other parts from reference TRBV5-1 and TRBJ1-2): KAGVTQTPRYLIKTRGQQVTLSCSPISGHRSVSWYQQTPGQGLQFLFEYFSETQRNKGNFPGRFSGRQFSNSRSEMNVSTLELGDSALYLCASSARQPSGDGYTFGSGTRLTVV.

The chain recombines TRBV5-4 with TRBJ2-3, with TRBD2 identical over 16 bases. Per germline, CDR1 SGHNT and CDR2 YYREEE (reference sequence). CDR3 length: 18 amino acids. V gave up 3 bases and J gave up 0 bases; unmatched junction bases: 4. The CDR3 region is CASSSGTSGGASTDTQYF. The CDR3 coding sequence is TGTGCCAGCAGCTCCGGGACTAGCGGGGGGGCTAGCACAGATACGCAGTATTTT.

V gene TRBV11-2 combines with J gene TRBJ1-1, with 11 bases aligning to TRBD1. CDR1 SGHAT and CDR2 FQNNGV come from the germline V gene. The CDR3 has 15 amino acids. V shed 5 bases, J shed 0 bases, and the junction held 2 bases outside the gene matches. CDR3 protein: CASSPGQGVNTEAFF. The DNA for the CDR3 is TGTGCCAGCAGCCCGGGACAGGGGGTGAACACTGAAGCTTTCTTT.

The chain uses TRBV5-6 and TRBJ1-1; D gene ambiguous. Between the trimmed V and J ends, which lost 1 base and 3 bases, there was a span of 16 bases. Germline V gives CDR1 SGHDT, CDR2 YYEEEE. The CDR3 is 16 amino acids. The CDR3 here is CASSLLSGFGYTEAFF. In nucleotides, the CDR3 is TGTGCCAGCAGCTTGTTGTCGGGTTTCGGGTACACTGAAGCTTTCTTT.

The CDR3 sequence: CASSISLTDPYEQYF. The CDR3 DNA reads TGTGCCAGTAGTATTTCGTTGACTGACCCCTACGAGCAGTACTTC. The J gene is TRBJ2-7, the V gene TRBV19, with D unclear. CDR1 LNHDA and CDR2 SQIVND come from the germline V gene (reference sequence). This CDR3 has 15 amino acids. The V and J ends lost 3 bases and 2 bases respectively, with 14 bases between them.

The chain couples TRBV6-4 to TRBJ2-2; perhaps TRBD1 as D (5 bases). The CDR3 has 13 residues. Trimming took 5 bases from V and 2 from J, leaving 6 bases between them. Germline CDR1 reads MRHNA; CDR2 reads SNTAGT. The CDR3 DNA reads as TGTGCCAGCAGTCAGGGAAACACCGGGGAGCTGTTTTTT. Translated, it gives CASSQGNTGELFF.

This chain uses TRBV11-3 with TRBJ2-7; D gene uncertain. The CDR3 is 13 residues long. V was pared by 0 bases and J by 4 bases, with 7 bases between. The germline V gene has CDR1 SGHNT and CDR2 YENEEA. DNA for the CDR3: TGTGCCAGCAGCTTAGATTTTTCTTACGAGCAGTACTTC. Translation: CASSLDFSYEQYF.

CDR3 loop: CASSLSMNTEAFF. The CDR3 region has the DNA TGTGCCAGCAGTTTATCCATGAACACTGAAGCTTTCTTT. This rearrangement joins TRBV27 to TRBJ1-1; D unresolved. Germline V gene data show CDR1 as MNHEY and CDR2 as SMNVEV (reference sequence). Trimming cost V 0 bases and J 0 bases, with 2 bases left between them. The length of the CDR3 is 13 residues.

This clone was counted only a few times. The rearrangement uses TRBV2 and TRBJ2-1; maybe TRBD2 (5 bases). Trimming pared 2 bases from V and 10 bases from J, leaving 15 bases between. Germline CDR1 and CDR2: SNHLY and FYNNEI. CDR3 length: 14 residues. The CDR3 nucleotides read TGTGCCAGCAGTGAATGGGAGATAGCAGGCGAGCAGTTCTTC. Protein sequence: CASSEWEIAGEQFF.

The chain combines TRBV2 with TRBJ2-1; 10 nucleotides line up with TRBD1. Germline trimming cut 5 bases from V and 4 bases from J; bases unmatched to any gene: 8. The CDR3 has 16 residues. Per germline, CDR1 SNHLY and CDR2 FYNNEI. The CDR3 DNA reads TGTGCCAGCAGTCTGACAGGGGGCGATATTTACAATGAGCAGTTCTTC. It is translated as CASSLTGGDIYNEQFF.

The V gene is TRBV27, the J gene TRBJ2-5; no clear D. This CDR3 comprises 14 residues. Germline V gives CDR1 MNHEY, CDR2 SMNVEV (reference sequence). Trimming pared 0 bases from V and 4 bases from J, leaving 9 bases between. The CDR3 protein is CASSLSVRGETQYF. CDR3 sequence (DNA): TGTGCCAGCAGTTTATCGGTCAGAGGAGAGACCCAGTACTTC.

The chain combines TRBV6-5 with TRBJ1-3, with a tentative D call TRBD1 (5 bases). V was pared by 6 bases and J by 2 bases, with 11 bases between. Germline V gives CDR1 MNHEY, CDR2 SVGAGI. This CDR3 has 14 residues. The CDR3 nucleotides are TGTGCCAGCAGACAAACAGGTCCTGGAAACACCATATATTTT. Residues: CASRQTGPGNTIYF.

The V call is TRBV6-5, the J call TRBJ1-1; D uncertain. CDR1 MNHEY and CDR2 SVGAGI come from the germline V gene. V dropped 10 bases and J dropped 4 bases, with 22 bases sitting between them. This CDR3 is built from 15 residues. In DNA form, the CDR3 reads TGTGCCACTCAATACGACGCCGAGGGTAGCACTGAAGCTTTCTTT. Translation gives CATQYDAEGSTEAFF.

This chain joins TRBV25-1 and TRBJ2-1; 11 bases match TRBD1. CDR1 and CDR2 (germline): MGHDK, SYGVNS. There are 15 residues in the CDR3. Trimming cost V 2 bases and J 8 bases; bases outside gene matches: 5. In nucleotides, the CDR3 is TGTGCCAGCAGTGAAGGACAGGGGGCTTCGCATGAGCAGTTCTTC. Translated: CASSEGQGASHEQFF.